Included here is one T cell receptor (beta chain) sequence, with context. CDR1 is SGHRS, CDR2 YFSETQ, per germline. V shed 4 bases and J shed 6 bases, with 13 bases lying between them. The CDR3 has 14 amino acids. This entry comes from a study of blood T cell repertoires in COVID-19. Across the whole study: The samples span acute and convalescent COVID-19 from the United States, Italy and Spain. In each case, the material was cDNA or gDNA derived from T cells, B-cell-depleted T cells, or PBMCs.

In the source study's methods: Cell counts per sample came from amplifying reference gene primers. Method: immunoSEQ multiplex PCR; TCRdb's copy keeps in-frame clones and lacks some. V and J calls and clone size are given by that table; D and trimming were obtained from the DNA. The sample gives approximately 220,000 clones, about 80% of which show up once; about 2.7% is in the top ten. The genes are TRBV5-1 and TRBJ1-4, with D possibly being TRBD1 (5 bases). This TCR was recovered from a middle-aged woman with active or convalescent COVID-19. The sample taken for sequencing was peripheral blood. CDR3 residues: CASSARSRDEKLFF. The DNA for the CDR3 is TGCGCCAGCAGCGCCCGGAGCAGGGATGAAAAACTGTTTTTT. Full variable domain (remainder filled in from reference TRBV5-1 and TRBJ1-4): KAGVTQTPRYLIKTRGQQVTLSCSPISGHRSVSWYQQTPGQGLQFLFEYFSETQRNKGNFPGRFSGRQFSNSRSEMNVSTLELGDSALYLCASSARSRDEKLFFGSGTQLSVL.